This T cell receptor (beta chain) was identified during a study of T cell changes during pregnancy in multiple sclerosis. The germline V gene encodes CDR1 LNHDA and CDR2 SQIVND (reference sequence). CDR3 size: 15 residues. The junction had 5 bases not matched to a gene; V was cut back by 6 bases and J by 0 bases. The protocol was immunoSEQ multiplex PCR, while the TCRdb copy is restricted to in-frame clones and leaves out a portion. The sample has approximately 93,000 clones; under 95% are singletons. Sequenced here: peripheral blood, sampled in the first trimester of pregnancy. The TCR comes from a female donor in good health, enrolled as a control in a pregnancy study. The genes are TRBV19 and TRBJ2-4; the match to TRBD2 covers 7 bases. In DNA, the CDR3 is TGTGCCAGTAGGGGGGGGGACTTAGCCAAAAACATTCAGTACTTC. Amino acids: CASRGGDLAKNIQYF.